A single sample gave rise to the 18 T cell receptor beta chains below, sequenced in a study of beta chain features in type 1 diabetes. cDNA synthesis used the whole RNA isolate, giving expressed TCRB sequences. Data came from immunoSEQ multiplex PCR; TCRdb stores just in-frame clones and leaves some out. This table holds 130,000 to 150,000 clones, approximately 52% found once. Specimen: Tregs from blood. The source of these receptors is a man aged 18 to 29 in good health.

The rearrangement uses TRBV6-5 and TRBJ2-2; 11 bases line up with TRBD1. The V segment lost 2 bases and the J segment 5 bases; nucleotides outside the gene matches: 4. Germline lookup yields CDR1 MNHEY and CDR2 SVGAGI. This CDR3 has 16 residues. CDR3 region: CASSYQGQGETGELFF. In nucleotides, the CDR3 is TGTGCCAGCAGTTACCAGGGACAGGGGGAAACCGGGGAGCTGTTTTTT.

This chain links TRBV30 with TRBJ1-5; 7 nucleotides match TRBD1. V lost 8 bases and J lost 4; bases outside the gene matches: 2. The CDR3 runs 11 residues. Looked up from germline, CDR1 is GTSNPN and CDR2 is SVGIG (reference sequence). The CDR3 protein is CAAGGNQPQHF. The CDR3 nucleotides are TGTGCCGCAGGGGGAAATCAGCCCCAGCATTTT. Variable domain in full (rest from reference TRBV30 and TRBJ1-5): SQTIHQWPATLVQPVGSPLSLECTVEGTSNPNLYWYRQAAGRGLQLLFYSVGIGQISSEVPQNLSASRPQDRQFILSSKKLLLSDSGFYLCAAGGNQPQHFGDGTRLSIL.

The chain joins TRBV7-9 to TRBJ1-1; D remains unclear. The V gene lost 0 bases and the J gene lost 5 bases, with 22 bases spanning the gap. The germline gives CDR1 SEHNR, CDR2 FQNEAQ (reference sequence). CDR3 size: 18 residues. CDR3 DNA sequence: TGTGCCAGCAGCTTAGCCCCAGCGCCACTCCGGAGGAATACTGAAGCTTTCTTT. Residues: CASSLAPAPLRRNTEAFF.

This sequence joins TRBV6-6 and TRBJ2-5; tentatively, D is TRBD1 (6 bases). Germline V gives CDR1 MNHNY, CDR2 SVGAGI (reference sequence). V was trimmed by 2 bases and J by 5 bases, leaving 12 bases between them. There are 14 residues in the CDR3. The CDR3 bases are TGTGCCAGCAGTTACAGGGGGTCGGCGGAGACCCAGTACTTC. It is translated as CASSYRGSAETQYF.

The chain has TRBV9 and TRBJ2-5, with 8 bases that match TRBD2. The CDR3 is 15 amino acids. The germline CDR1 and CDR2 sequences are SGDLS and YYNGEE. Trimming removed 1 base from V and 4 bases from J; junction bases left unmatched: 6. In nucleotides, the CDR3 is TGTGCCAGCAGCGTATCGGGGGGGCAGCTAGAGACCCAGTACTTC. Translation: CASSVSGGQLETQYF. The entire variable domain, with the rest obtained from reference TRBV9 and TRBJ2-5, is as follows: DSGVTQTPKHLITATGQRVTLRCSPRSGDLSVYWYQQSLDQGLQFLIQYYNGEERAKGNILERFSAQQFPDLHSELNLSSLELGDSALYFCASSVSGGQLETQYFGPGTRLLVL.

This chain joins TRBV5-1 and TRBJ2-5; D is possibly TRBD1 (6 bases). V shed 0 bases and J shed 5 bases, with 14 bases lying between them. This CDR3 region has 15 residues. Germline loops: CDR1 SGHRS, CDR2 YFSETQ. CDR3 protein: CASSLGAGVGETQYF. In nucleotides, the CDR3 is TGCGCCAGCAGCTTGGGTGCAGGGGTGGGTGAGACCCAGTACTTC.

Only a few counts were recorded for this clone. The chain links TRBV2 to TRBJ2-7; 10 bases are shared with TRBD2. The CDR3 is 15 residues long. Germline CDR1 and CDR2: SNHLY and FYNNEI. The J segment lost 2 bases and the V segment lost 6 bases, leaving 7 bases of the junction unmatched. As DNA, the CDR3 is TGTGCCAGCAGAGAACTAGCGGGGCTAGCCTACGAGCAGTACTTC. Translated: CASRELAGLAYEQYF.

This chain uses TRBV7-9 with TRBJ2-7; D remains unclear. With 2 bases removed from V and 6 bases from J, the gap between germline ends came to 17 bases. The CDR3 contains 15 residues. Germline V CDR1 and CDR2: SEHNR, FQNEAQ (reference sequence). CDR3 sequence reads: CASSLMLAGLPEQYF. The CDR3, as DNA: TGTGCCAGCAGCTTAATGTTGGCAGGCCTCCCCGAGCAGTACTTC.

The rearrangement links TRBV6-5 to TRBJ1-2; 7 bases are a match to TRBD1. V shed 6 bases and J 7 bases; nucleotides not matched to a gene: 14. CDR1 is MNHEY and CDR2 is SVGAGI in the germline V gene. CDR3 size: 15 residues. CDR3 sequence (DNA): TGTGCCAGCAGGCCAGGATTTACCTCAGGGGGTGGCTACACCTTC. Amino acid sequence: CASRPGFTSGGGYTF.

The sample holds a few counts of this clone. The chain combines TRBV21-1 with TRBJ2-2; the DNA was not used to check the table's D call, TRBD2. TRBV21-1 constitutes a pseudogene. CDR3 length: 18 amino acids. The CDR3 bases are TGTGCCAGCAGCAAAAGTGGTAGCGGGAGTCCTCTTGCCGGGGAGCTGTTTTTT. This codes for CASSKSGSGSPLAGELFF.

This clone was detected only a few times. This rearrangement joins TRBV27 to TRBJ2-7, with a possible D match to TRBD1 (6 bases). The V gene's germline CDR1 is MNHEY and CDR2 SMNVEV (reference sequence). This CDR3 contains 14 residues. Between the trimmed V and J ends, which lost 6 bases and 6 bases, there was a span of 18 bases. The CDR3 region is CASRRTTGTFEQYF. Here the CDR3 DNA reads TGTGCCAGCAGGAGAACGACAGGTACTTTCGAGCAGTACTTC.

The rearrangement joins TRBV5-1 to TRBJ1-4, with D maybe TRBD1 (6 bases). Germline CDR1 SGHRS, CDR2 YFSETQ. This CDR3 region has 15 residues. V lost 9 bases, J lost 7 bases, and 22 bases lay in between. The DNA for the CDR3 is TGCGCCACCCCCCATGGTGCAGGGGATGGTGAAAAACTGTTTTTT. Translating it yields CATPHGAGDGEKLFF. The full variable domain, in which reference TRBV5-1 and TRBJ1-4 provide the parts outside the CDR3, is KAGVTQTPRYLIKTRGQQVTLSCSPISGHRSVSWYQQTPGQGLQFLFEYFSETQRNKGNFPGRFSGRQFSNSRSEMNVSTLELGDSALYLCATPHGAGDGEKLFFGSGTQLSVL.

This clone was detected only a few times. The chain carries TRBV5-1 and TRBJ1-1; TRBD1 matches 7 bases. This CDR3 has 14 amino acids. Trimming took 3 bases from V and 0 from J; bases not matched to a gene: 2. Germline V gives CDR1 SGHRS, CDR2 YFSETQ. Here the CDR3 reads CASSSDRMNTEAFF. CDR3 nucleotide sequence: TGCGCCAGCAGCTCGGACAGGATGAACACTGAAGCTTTCTTT.

The rearrangement uses TRBV9 and TRBJ2-1; 8 bases match TRBD2. The germline V gene has CDR1 SGDLS and CDR2 YYNGEE. CDR3 length: 13 residues. V shed 4 bases, J shed 10 bases, and the junction held 7 bases outside the gene matches. The CDR3 DNA reads TGTGCCAGCAGCCCTACTAGCGGAAGCGAGCAGTTCTTC. Translated, it gives CASSPTSGSEQFF.

This CDR3 reads CASSLAGSGANVLTF. The DNA of the CDR3 is TGTGCCAGCAGCTTGGCGGGGTCTGGGGCCAACGTCCTGACTTTC. The J gene is TRBJ2-6, the V gene TRBV5-4; D might be TRBD2 (5 bases). V was clipped by 0 bases and J by 1 base, with 5 bases between them. This CDR3 contains 15 residues. Germline CDR1 reads SGHNT; CDR2 reads YYREEE (reference sequence).

The table lists this clone with a few counts. The chain couples TRBV29-1 to TRBJ1-1, with 9 bases matching TRBD1. The CDR3 is 15 amino acids. V was clipped by 6 bases and J by 1 base; unmatched bases: 9. CDR1 and CDR2 from the germline V gene are SQVTM and ANQGSEA. CDR3 sequence reads: CSVVLQGAANTEAFF. CDR3 sequence (DNA): TGCAGCGTCGTATTACAGGGGGCCGCGAACACTGAAGCTTTCTTT.

The CDR3: CASSQADSREAKNIQYF. The CDR3 bases are TGTGCCAGCAGCCAAGCCGATTCTCGGGAAGCCAAAAACATTCAGTACTTC. The rearrangement uses TRBV4-2 and TRBJ2-4; possible D gene TRBD2, 5 bases. Germline CDR1 reads LGHNA; CDR2 reads YNFKEQ. There are 17 residues in the CDR3. Between the trimmed V and J ends, which lost 1 base and 0 bases, there was a span of 13 bases.

The chain uses TRBV29-1 and TRBJ2-1; 7 bases match TRBD1. The junction had 7 bases not matched to a gene; V was cut back by 1 base and J by 13 bases. Germline V gene data show CDR1 as SQVTM and CDR2 as ANQGSEA. CDR3 length equals 12 residues. The CDR3 region has the DNA TGCAGCGTTGAAGCTAATAGACAGGGTCAGTTCTTC. This gives the protein CSVEANRQGQFF.